The source of this T cell receptor beta chain is a study of technical replicates of blood from four donors. Deletions cut 3 bases from V and 3 bases from J, with 9 bases between. From germline, CDR1 is GTSNPN and CDR2 SVGIG (reference sequence). The CDR3 spans 13 residues. TCRdb keeps only in-frame clones here, not all; method: immunoSEQ multiplex PCR. This sample has some 99,000 clones, with about 95% found just once. The rearrangement joins TRBV30 to TRBJ1-5, with D possibly matching TRBD1 (6 bases). The TCR sequence derives from a human donor in good health. The sample consisted of T cells isolated from PBMCs. CDR3 bases: TGTGCCTGGAGGGGACAAATCAATCAGCCCCAGCATTTT. This encodes CAWRGQINQPQHF.